This TCR beta chain was profiled in a study of spatial heterogeneity in lung cancer (dated by TCRdb to about 2019). Turning to the overall study: Beta-chain transcripts were consistently detected in greater numbers than alpha-chain transcripts, which likely reflected higher beta-chain transcript abundance. In the raw uncorrected reads, each unique combination of TCR and UMI appeared more than ten times on average. In non-small cell lung cancer, the study quantitatively compared TCR alpha and beta repertoires across several tumor regions, matched nontumor lung, and blood. TCR repertoire features were related to nonsynonymous mutation counts determined by whole-exome sequencing of tumor tissue. At surgery, both alpha and beta chains were TCR-sequenced in about 200 tumor regions, 63 to 80 matched nontumor lung samples and some 56 PBMC samples. Overall study outcomes, separate from this receptor: Confirming at a functional level the hypothesis that regional TCRs recognize regional mutations was considered to require additional single-cell paired TCR alpha and beta sequencing. Ubiquitous expanded tumor TCRs were detected in blood more often at tumor resection than at routine follow-up.

Germline trimming amounts to 6 bases on V and 8 bases on J, with 5 as the count of junction bases outside the gene matches. Counted from cysteine to phenylalanine, this CDR3 has 13 amino acids. Just the 39-base CDR3 DNA is kept, in frame starting at base 1. The table lists this clonotype with many counts. The specificity of this receptor is unknown. Base qualities are not at hand, and no much larger clone is one base apart. The time point label, as the study defines it: sample taken at primary tumor resection. TCR sequencing used whole RNA extracted from tumor and nontumor lung tissue, or from cryopreserved PBMC samples, without cell sorting. The donors were 70 or so patients from the lung TRACERx cohort who had early-stage, untreated non-small cell lung cancer. Patients were selected for TCR sequencing only if sufficient RNA was available from at least two tumor regions. The library came from 5' RACE. The sequencer listed for this sample is NextSeq 500. To allow correction of PCR and sequencing errors, the TCR library protocol tagged every TCR cDNA molecule with a unique molecular identifier. Per the source publication's procedure: TCR identification, UMI-based error correction and CDR3 extraction were performed with Decombinator tools. Expanded TCRs were defined as those above a frequency of 2 per 1,000, corresponding to the top 1% of the tumor frequency distribution. Renyi diversity was computed with the R vegan package after each repertoire had been subsampled 100 times to 5,000 TCRs. CDR3 similarity networks were built from amino acid triplet string-kernel similarity, connecting CDR3s with pairwise similarity above 0.82. TCRdb reran the public reads through fastp at Q25 and MiXCR, keeping productive beta chains. Rows with a matching CDR3 protein are joined into one entry that keeps the most common DNA and genes. TCRdb, not the original authors, processed these V and J calls. The sample records tens of thousands of distinct CDR3 sequences, around 5% of which are singletons. The top ten clonotypes cover about 30% of the sample.

The receptor was isolated from a female donor with early-stage non-small cell lung cancer. Sample: PBMCs, taken at surgery. The chain is encoded by TRBV12-3 or TRBV12-4 joined to TRBJ2-1; TRBD2 aligns with 9 central bases. For the CDR3, the sequence is CASSPGLAYEQFF. The bases are TGTGCCAGCAGCCCGGGACTAGCATATGAGCAGTTCTTC.